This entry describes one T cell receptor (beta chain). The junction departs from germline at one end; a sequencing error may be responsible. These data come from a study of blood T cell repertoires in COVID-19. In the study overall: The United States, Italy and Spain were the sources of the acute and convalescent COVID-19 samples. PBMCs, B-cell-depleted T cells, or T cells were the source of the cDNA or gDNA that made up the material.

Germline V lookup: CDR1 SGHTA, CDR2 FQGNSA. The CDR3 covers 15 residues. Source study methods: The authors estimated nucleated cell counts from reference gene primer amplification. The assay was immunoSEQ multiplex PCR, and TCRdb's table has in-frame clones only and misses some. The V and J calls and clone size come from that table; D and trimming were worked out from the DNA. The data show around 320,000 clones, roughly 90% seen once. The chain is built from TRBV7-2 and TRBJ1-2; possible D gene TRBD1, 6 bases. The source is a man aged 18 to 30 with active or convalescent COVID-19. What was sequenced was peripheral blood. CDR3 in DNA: TGTGCCAGCAGTTTAGGGGGGGGAACTAACTATGGCTACACCTTC. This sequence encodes CASSLGGGTNYGYTF.